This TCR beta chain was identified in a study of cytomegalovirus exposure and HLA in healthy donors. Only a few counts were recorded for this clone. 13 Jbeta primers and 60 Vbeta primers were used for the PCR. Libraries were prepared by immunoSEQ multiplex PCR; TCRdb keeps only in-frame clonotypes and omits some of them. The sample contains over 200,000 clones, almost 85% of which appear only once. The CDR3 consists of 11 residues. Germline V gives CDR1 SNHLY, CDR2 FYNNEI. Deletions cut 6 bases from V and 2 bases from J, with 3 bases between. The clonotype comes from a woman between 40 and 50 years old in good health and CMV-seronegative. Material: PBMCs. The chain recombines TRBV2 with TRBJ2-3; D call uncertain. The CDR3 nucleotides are TGTGCCAGCAGCGTCACAGATACGCAGTATTTT. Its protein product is CASSVTDTQYF. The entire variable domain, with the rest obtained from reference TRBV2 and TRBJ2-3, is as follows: EPEVTQTPSHQVTQMGQEVILRCVPISNHLYFYWYRQILGQKVEFLVSFYNNEISEKSEIFDDQFSVERPDGSNFTLKIRSTKLEDSAMYFCASSVTDTQYFGPGTRLTVL.